This note documents a single T cell receptor (beta chain) sequence. Its antigen is still unknown. Using a J-beta primer mix together with a sample-barcoded 5' primer, a second PCR was run for roughly 6 to 11 cycles. Each of the cDNA molecules was tagged by a template-switch adaptor with 12 random nucleotides. TCRdb redid the calling of the 5' RACE reads with MiXCR, one entry per CDR3 protein. Of fewer than 900,000 distinct CDR3 sequences in the sample, around 34% were seen once. These data belong to a study of blood T cells in healthy people across ages. This CDR3 is 13 amino acids long. Trimming took off 6 bases at V and 5 bases at J, with 14 bases between the two ends. Germline V gene data show CDR1 as ENHRY and CDR2 as SYGVKD. Study-wide results and caveats: TCR beta diversity per million T cells fell roughly linearly with age.

The sequencing input was blood. The chain has TRBV10-3 and TRBJ2-7; D possibly matches TRBD1 or TRBD2 (5 bases each). This TCR came from a man between 18 and 35 years old in good health. For the CDR3, the DNA is TGTGCCATCAGGGGGACGGACTTTAACGAGCAGTACTTC. Protein sequence: CAIRGTDFNEQYF.